This TCR beta chain was sequenced in a study of cytomegalovirus exposure and HLA in healthy donors. The PCR had 60 Vbeta and 13 Jbeta primers. Produced via immunoSEQ multiplex PCR; TCRdb's table is partial and in-frame only. The sample consists of approximately 200,000 clones, approximately 80% of them appearing once. The CDR3 covers 12 residues. In germline, CDR1 is KGHSH, CDR2 LQKENI. In its sample, this clone was seen a few times. The junction does not match germline at one end; this may be a read error. The gene calls are TRBV18 and TRBJ2-7; 10 bases match TRBD1. The sample was PBMCs. The TCR originated in a woman aged 18-35 years in good health and CMV-seropositive. The CDR3, as DNA: TGTGCCAGCTCACGCGACAGGGGGCCTAGCGACTTC. The encoded protein is CASSRDRGPSDF. Based on the CDR3 plus reference TRBV18 and TRBJ2-7, the full variable domain is NAGVMQNPRHLVRRRGQEARLRCSPMKGHSHVYWYRQLPEEGLKFMVYLQKENIIDESGMPKERFSAEFPKEGPSILRIQQVVRGDSAAYFCASSRDRGPSDFGPGTRLTVT.